Each of the 19 T cell receptor beta chains below was sequenced from the same sample in a study of blood T cell repertoires in COVID-19. Assay: immunoSEQ multiplex PCR; the TCRdb copy retains only in-frame clones and omits some. Among some 370,000 clones listed, nearly 90% were seen once. The specimen was peripheral blood. Receptors originate from a young man with active or convalescent COVID-19.

The chain recombines TRBV14 with TRBJ1-4, with 10 nucleotides matching TRBD1. CDR1 and CDR2 from the germline V gene are SGHDN and FVKESK. Losses at the gene ends were 4 bases for V and 7 bases for J; bases not matched to a gene: 3. The CDR3 runs 14 residues. This CDR3 is CASSLRDRGEKLFF. The CDR3 nucleotides are TGTGCCAGCAGCCTGCGGGACAGGGGTGAAAAACTGTTTTTT.

V is TRBV6-2 or TRBV6-3 and J is TRBJ2-5; D gene uncertain. CDR1 and CDR2 (germline): MNHEY, SVGEGT. The CDR3 is 14 amino acids. V was clipped by 1 base and J by 5 bases, with 11 bases between them. The CDR3 bases are TGTGCCAGCAGTTACTGGCTATTCGGGGAGACCCAGTACTTC. It is translated as CASSYWLFGETQYF.

The rearrangement joins TRBV7-9 to TRBJ2-3; D unclear. Deletions cut 5 bases from V and 3 bases from J, with 24 bases between. The CDR3 has 18 residues. Germline-derived CDR1 and CDR2 are SEHNR and FQNEAQ (reference sequence). CDR3 nucleotides: TGTGCCAGCAGCCTACCAACGTTGTATATGGGCTCAACAGATACGCAGTATTTT. Residues: CASSLPTLYMGSTDTQYF. Supplemented by reference TRBV7-9 and TRBJ2-3, the full variable domain reads DTGVSQNPRHKITKRGQNVTFRCDPISEHNRLYWYRQTLGQGPEFLTYFQNEAQLEKSRLLSDRFSAERPKGSFSTLEIQRTEQGDSAMYLCASSLPTLYMGSTDTQYFGPGTRLTVL.

This clone showed up just once. The CDR3 DNA sequence: TGTGCCAGCAGTTTATTAAGGGGTGAAGCTTTCTTT. Protein: CASSLLRGEAFF. This chain connects TRBV28 to TRBJ1-1, with TRBD1 as a possible D gene (5 bases). This CDR3 has 12 residues. Germline V lookup: CDR1 MDHEN, CDR2 SYDVKM. The V end was cut by 1 base, the J end by 7 bases, with 7 bases between.

This clone is a singleton in its sample. The V gene is TRBV3-1 (or the pseudogene TRBV3-2), the J gene TRBJ2-6; 7 nucleotides line up with TRBD2. CDR1 is LGHDT, CDR2 YNNKEL, per germline (reference sequence). The CDR3 extends over 16 amino acids. The trim removed 4 bases at V and 1 base at J, leaving 4 bases unmatched. As DNA, the CDR3 is TGTGCCAGCAGCCGGGGGGGAAGATCTGGGGCCAACGTCCTGACTTTC. Translation: CASSRGGRSGANVLTF.

V gene TRBV7-6 combines with J gene TRBJ2-2; TRBD1 might be the D (6 bases). The CDR3 runs 16 residues. The V gene lost 0 bases and the J gene lost 5 bases, with 13 bases spanning the gap. Germline assignment: CDR1 SGHVS and CDR2 FNYEAQ. The CDR3 is CASSLAFGQGTGELFF. Written as DNA, the CDR3 is TGTGCCAGCAGCTTAGCCTTTGGCCAGGGGACCGGGGAGCTGTTTTTT.

This clone has just a few counts. The CDR3: CASRPDRASGNTIYF. CDR3 DNA: TGTGCCAGCAGACCGGACAGGGCGTCTGGAAACACCATATATTTT. The chain employs TRBV6-5 and TRBJ1-3; 8 nucleotides align to TRBD1. Germline-derived CDR1 and CDR2 are MNHEY and SVGAGI. Trimming at V came to 6 bases and at J to 1 base, leaving 5 bases not matched to a gene. There are 15 residues in the CDR3.

The chain is built from TRBV5-1 and TRBJ2-7; perhaps TRBD2 as D (6 bases). The germline V gene has CDR1 SGHRS and CDR2 YFSETQ. The V gene lost 4 bases and the J gene lost 7 bases, with 15 bases spanning the gap. CDR3 size: 13 residues. This CDR3 reads CASSGRLVGEQYF. CDR3 DNA: TGCGCCAGCAGCGGCAGACTAGTGGGGGAGCAGTACTTC. The full variable domain, in which reference TRBV5-1 and TRBJ2-7 provide the parts outside the CDR3, is KAGVTQTPRYLIKTRGQQVTLSCSPISGHRSVSWYQQTPGQGLQFLFEYFSETQRNKGNFPGRFSGRQFSNSRSEMNVSTLELGDSALYLCASSGRLVGEQYFGPGTRLTVT.

This chain connects TRBV5-8 to TRBJ1-5; 7 bases agree with TRBD1. CDR3 length equals 12 residues. Trimming took 3 bases from V and 7 from J; bases not matched to a gene: 1. The germline V gene has CDR1 SGHTS and CDR2 YDEGEE. CDR3 sequence: CASSSTGQPQHF. The DNA for the CDR3 is TGTGCCAGCAGCTCGACAGGGCAGCCCCAGCATTTT.

The genes are TRBV28 and TRBJ2-1, with 10 bases lining up with TRBD1. V was clipped by 3 bases and J by 0 bases; unmatched bases: 5. The CDR3 loop spans 17 amino acids. The germline gives CDR1 MDHEN, CDR2 SYDVKM. CDR3 in DNA: TGTGCCAGCAGTTTGGGACAGGGGCGGAGCTCCTACAATGAGCAGTTCTTC. Its protein product is CASSLGQGRSSYNEQFF.

This clone has a handful of counts. The V gene is TRBV7-2, the J gene TRBJ1-2; 9 bases match TRBD1. The CDR3 is 17 amino acids. Trimming at V came to 5 bases and at J to 8 bases, leaving 18 bases not matched to a gene. From germline, CDR1 is SGHTA and CDR2 FQGNSA. As DNA, the CDR3 is TGTGCCAGCAGCCCCACCCCGTCCGGGACAGGGACATTAGGCTACACCTTC. The encoded protein is CASSPTPSGTGTLGYTF.

This chain links TRBV27 with TRBJ1-1; weak D call: TRBD1 (5 bases). Per germline, CDR1 MNHEY and CDR2 SMNVEV (reference sequence). The CDR3 consists of 13 residues. Trimming removed 6 bases from V and 3 bases from J, with 11 bases in between. CDR3 nucleotide sequence: TGTGCCAGCAGCAGGGATGGGGACACTGAAGCTTTCTTT. Its translation: CASSRDGDTEAFF.

V usage is TRBV5-1 and J usage is TRBJ2-7; 8 bases align to TRBD2. This CDR3 has 14 residues. The V gene end was trimmed by 2 bases and the J gene end by 6 bases; junction bases not matched to a gene: 7. The V gene's germline CDR1 is SGHRS and CDR2 YFSETQ. The CDR3 loop is CASSLPGLGGEQYF. The CDR3 nucleotides read TGCGCCAGCAGCTTACCGGGACTAGGCGGCGAGCAGTACTTC.

The rearrangement uses TRBV4-3 and TRBJ1-2, with 9 bases that match TRBD1. With 4 bases clipped from V and 1 base from J, the junction kept 7 bases outside the gene matches. Per germline, CDR1 LGHNA and CDR2 YSLEER. The CDR3 runs to 16 residues. The CDR3 region has the DNA TGCGCCAGCAGCCGAGGACAGGGGCCTTTTAACTATGGCTACACCTTC. Translated, it gives CASSRGQGPFNYGYTF.

V and J are TRBV7-2 and TRBJ1-5, with D hard to call. Germline V gives CDR1 SGHTA, CDR2 FQGNSA. This CDR3 is 18 amino acids long. With 3 bases removed from V and 0 bases from J, the gap between germline ends came to 18 bases. Written as DNA, the CDR3 is TGTGCCAGCAGCTTGCTCGGCACTAGCGGCTATAGCAATCAGCCCCAGCATTTT. Translated, it gives CASSLLGTSGYSNQPQHF.

The J gene is TRBJ1-5, the V gene TRBV6-5, with D unresolved. V lost 8 bases and J 6 bases, leaving 8 bases between the germline ends. The CDR3 is 11 amino acids. The germline V gene encodes CDR1 MNHEY and CDR2 SVGAGI. The DNA of the CDR3 is TGTGCCAGCGGGAGAGGTCAGCCCCAGCATTTT. Translation: CASGRGQPQHF.

The V call is TRBV14, the J call TRBJ2-1, with 11 bases identical to TRBD2. This CDR3 has 13 residues. Trimming cost V 8 bases and J 4 bases; bases outside gene matches: 1. Germline V CDR1 and CDR2: SGHDN, FVKESK. Written as DNA, the CDR3 is TGTGCCAGCCGACTAGCGGGGTACAATGAGCAGTTCTTC. Translation: CASRLAGYNEQFF.

The CDR3 region is CASSFRDRGHTEAFF. The CDR3 coding sequence is TGCGCCAGCAGCTTCCGGGACAGGGGACACACTGAAGCTTTCTTT. V is TRBV5-1 and J is TRBJ1-1; the match to TRBD1 covers 10 bases. This CDR3 has 15 amino acids. V trimming: 2 bases; J trimming: 3 bases; junction bases outside the gene matches: 4. Germline V gene sequence: CDR1 SGHRS, CDR2 YFSETQ.

The CDR3 bases are TGCGCCAGCAGCCCTACCAGCGGGGGGAGCACAGATACGCAGTATTTT. Translated: CASSPTSGGSTDTQYF. The chain is built from TRBV5-1 and TRBJ2-3; TRBD2 matches 9 bases. With V trimmed by 4 bases and J by 0 bases, 6 bases remained unmatched. Germline lookup yields CDR1 SGHRS and CDR2 YFSETQ. The CDR3 is 16 residues long.